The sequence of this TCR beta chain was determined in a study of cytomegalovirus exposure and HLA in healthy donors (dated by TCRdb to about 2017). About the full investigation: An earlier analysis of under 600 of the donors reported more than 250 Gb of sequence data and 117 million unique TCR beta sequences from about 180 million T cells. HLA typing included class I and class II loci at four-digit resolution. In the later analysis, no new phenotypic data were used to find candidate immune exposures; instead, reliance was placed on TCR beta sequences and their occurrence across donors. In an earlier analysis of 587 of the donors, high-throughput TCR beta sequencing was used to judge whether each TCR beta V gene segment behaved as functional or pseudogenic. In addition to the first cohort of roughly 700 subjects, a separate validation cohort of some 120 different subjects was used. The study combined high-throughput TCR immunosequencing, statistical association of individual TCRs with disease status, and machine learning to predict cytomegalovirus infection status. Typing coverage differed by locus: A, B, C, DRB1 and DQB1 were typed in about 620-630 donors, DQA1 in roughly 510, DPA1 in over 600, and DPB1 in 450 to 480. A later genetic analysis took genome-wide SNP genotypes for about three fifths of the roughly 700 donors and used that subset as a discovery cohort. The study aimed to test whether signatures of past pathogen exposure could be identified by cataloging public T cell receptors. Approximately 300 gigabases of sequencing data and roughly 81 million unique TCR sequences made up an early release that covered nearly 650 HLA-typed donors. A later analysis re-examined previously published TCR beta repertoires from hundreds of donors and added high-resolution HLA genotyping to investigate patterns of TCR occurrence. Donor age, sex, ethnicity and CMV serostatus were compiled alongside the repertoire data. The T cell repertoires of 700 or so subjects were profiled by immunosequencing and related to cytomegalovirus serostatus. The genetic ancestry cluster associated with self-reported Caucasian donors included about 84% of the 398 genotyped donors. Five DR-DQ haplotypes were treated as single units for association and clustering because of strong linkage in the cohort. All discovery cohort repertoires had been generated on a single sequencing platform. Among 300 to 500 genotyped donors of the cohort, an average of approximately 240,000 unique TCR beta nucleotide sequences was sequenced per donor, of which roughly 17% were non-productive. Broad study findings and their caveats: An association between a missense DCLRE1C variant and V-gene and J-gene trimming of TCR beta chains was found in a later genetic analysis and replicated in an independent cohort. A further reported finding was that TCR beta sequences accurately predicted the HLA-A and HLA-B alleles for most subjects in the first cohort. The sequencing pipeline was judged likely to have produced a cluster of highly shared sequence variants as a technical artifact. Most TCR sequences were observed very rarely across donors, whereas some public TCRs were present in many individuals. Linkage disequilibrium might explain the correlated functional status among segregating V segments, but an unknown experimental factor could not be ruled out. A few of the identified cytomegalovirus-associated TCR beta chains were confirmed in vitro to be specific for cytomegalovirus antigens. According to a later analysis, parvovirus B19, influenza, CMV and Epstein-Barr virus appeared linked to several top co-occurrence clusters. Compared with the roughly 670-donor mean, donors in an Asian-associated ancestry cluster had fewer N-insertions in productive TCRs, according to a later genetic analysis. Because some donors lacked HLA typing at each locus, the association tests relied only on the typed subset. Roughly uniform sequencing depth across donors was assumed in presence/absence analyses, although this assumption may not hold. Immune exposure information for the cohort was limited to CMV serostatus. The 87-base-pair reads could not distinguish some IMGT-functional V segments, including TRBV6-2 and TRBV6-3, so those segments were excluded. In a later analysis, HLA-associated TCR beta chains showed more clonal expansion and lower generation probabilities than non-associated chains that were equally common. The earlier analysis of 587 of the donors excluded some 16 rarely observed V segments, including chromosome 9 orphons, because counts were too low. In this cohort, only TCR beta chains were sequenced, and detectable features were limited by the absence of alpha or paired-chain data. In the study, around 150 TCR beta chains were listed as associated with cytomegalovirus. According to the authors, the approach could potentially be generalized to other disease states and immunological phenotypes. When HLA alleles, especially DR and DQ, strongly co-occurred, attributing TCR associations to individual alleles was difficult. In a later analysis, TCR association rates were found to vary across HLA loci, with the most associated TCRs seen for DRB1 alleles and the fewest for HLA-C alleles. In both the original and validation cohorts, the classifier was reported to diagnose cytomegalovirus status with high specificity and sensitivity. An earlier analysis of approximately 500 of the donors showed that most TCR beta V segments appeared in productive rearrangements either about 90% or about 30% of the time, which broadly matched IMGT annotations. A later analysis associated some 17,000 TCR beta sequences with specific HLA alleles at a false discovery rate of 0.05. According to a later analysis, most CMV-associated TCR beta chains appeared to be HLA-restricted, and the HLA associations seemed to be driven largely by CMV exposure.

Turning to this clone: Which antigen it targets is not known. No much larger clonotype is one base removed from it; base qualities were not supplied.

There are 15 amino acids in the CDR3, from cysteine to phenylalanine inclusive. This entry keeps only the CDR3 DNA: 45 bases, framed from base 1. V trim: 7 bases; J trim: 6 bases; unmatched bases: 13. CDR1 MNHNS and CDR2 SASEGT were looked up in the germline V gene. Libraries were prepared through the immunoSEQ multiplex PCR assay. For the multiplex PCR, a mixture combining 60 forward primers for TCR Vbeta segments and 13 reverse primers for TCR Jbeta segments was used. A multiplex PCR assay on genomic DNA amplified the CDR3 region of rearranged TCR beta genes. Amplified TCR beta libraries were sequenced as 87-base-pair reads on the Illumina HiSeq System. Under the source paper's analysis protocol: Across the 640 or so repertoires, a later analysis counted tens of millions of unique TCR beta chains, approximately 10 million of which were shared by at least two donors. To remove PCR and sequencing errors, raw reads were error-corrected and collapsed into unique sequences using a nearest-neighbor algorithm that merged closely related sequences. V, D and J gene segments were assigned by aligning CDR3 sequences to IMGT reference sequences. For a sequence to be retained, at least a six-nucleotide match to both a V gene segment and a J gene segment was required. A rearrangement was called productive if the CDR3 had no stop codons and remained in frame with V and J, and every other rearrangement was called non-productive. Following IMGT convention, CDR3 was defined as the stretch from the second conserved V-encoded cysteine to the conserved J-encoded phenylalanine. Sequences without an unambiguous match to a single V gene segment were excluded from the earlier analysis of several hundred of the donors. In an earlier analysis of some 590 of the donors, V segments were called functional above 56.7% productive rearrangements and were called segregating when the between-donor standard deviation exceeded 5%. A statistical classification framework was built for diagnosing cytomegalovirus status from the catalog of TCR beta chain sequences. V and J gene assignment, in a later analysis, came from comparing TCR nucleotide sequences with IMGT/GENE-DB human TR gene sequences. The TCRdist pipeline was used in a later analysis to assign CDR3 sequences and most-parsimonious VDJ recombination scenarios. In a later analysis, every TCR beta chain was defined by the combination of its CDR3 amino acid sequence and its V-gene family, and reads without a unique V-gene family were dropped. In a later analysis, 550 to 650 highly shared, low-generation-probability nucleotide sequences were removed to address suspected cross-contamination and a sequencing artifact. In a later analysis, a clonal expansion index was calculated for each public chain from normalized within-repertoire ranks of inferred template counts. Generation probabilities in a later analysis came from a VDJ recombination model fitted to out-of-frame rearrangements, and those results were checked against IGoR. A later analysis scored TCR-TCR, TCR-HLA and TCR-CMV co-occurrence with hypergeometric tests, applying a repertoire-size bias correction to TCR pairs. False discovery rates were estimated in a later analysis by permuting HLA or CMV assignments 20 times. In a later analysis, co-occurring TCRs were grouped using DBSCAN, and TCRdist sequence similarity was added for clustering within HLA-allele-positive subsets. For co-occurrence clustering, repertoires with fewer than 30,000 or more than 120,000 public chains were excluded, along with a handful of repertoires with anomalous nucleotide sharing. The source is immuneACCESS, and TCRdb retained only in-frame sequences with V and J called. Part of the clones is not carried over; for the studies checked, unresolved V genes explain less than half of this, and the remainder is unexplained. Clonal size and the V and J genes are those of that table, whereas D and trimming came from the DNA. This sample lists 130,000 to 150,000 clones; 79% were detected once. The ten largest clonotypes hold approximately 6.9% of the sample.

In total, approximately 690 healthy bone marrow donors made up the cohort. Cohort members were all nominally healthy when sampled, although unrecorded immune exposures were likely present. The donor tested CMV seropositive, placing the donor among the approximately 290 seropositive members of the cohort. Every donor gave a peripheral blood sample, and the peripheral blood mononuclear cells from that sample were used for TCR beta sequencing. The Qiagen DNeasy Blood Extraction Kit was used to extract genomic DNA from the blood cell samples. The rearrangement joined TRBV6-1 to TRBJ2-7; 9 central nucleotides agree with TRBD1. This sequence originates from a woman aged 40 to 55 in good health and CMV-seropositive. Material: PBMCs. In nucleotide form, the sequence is TGTGCCAGCATTAGGGGACAGGGTACCTTCGCCGAGCAGTACTTC. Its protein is CASIRGQGTFAEQYF.